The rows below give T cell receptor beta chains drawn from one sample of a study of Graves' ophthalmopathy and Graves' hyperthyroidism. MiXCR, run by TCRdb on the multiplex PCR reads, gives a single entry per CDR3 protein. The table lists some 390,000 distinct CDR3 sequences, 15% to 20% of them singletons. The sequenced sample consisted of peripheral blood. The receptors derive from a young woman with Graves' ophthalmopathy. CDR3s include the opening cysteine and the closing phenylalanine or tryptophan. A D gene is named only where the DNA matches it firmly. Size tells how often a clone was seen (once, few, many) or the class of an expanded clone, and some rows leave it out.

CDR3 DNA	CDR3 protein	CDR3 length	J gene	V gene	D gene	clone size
TGTGCCAGCTCGGGACTAGAGATCACCGGGGAGCTGTTTTTT	CASSGLEITGELFF	14	TRBJ2-2	TRBV6-1	TRBD2	few
TGCAGTGCTCTCCACAGGGGAAACTACGAGCAGTACTTC	CSALHRGNYEQYF	13	TRBJ2-7	TRBV20-1	TRBD1	.
TGTGCCAGCAGCTTACGGGGAGGGATGGGCACTGAAGCTTTCTTT	CASSLRGGMGTEAFF	15	TRBJ1-1	TRBV7-2	.	many
TGTGCCAGTAGTATGAACCTCTTAGAGGGATGGAGTCTGTCCGGGGAGCTGTTTTTT	CASSMNLLEGWSLSGELFF	19	TRBJ2-2	TRBV19	.	many
TGTGCCAGTAGTCTGACACAGGGCCGGCAGCCCCAGCATTTT	CASSLTQGRQPQHF	14	TRBJ1-5	TRBV19	.	many
TGTGCCAGCTCACCAGAGAGTGCTAACTATGGCTACACCTTC	CASSPESANYGYTF	14	TRBJ1-2	TRBV18	.	few
TGCGCCAGCAGCCTTCGACTAGCGGGAGCGTACGAGCAGTACTTC	CASSLRLAGAYEQYF	15	TRBJ2-7	TRBV5-1	TRBD2	many
TGTGCCAGCAGCTTCGTGAGTTCCACCGGGGAGCTGTTTTTT	CASSFVSSTGELFF	14	TRBJ2-2	TRBV7-2	.	.
TGTGCCAGCAGCCAAGGTACCAGGGCCAGTCAGCCCCAGCATTTT	CASSQGTRASQPQHF	15	TRBJ1-5	TRBV3-1	.	many
TGTGCCTGGAGTAAAAGTCTCGAGCAGTACTTC	CAWSKSLEQYF	11	TRBJ2-7	TRBV30	.	many
TGTGCCAGCAGTAGGGGTCCTACAGGGAGGGTCGGTCCCTACGAGCAGTACTTC	CASSRGPTGRVGPYEQYF	18	TRBJ2-7	TRBV6-4	.	many
TGCAGTGCTAGGGTCTCACCAGCCTCTTACGAGCAGTACTTC	CSARVSPASYEQYF	14	TRBJ2-7	TRBV20-1	.	.
TGTGCCAGCAGTCCTCGACCGATACCAAGAAGACAAGAGACCCAGTACTTC	CASSPRPIPRRQETQYF	17	TRBJ2-5	TRBV6-5	.	many
TGTGCCAGCACCCTCCAGGAAACTGAAGCTTTCTTT	CASTLQETEAFF	12	TRBJ1-1	TRBV6-5	.	many
TGTGCCAGTAGTATAGATCCCGGGGATGAAGGAAACACCATATATTTT	CASSIDPGDEGNTIYF	16	TRBJ1-3	TRBV19	.	many
TGTGCCAGCAGCGAACAGGGGACTGGAAACACCATATATTTT	CASSEQGTGNTIYF	14	TRBJ1-3	TRBV2	TRBD1	many
TGTGCCAGCAGTTACTCCGCTAGCGGGGGTCCCGTCGGGGAGCTGTTTTTT	CASSYSASGGPVGELFF	17	TRBJ2-2	TRBV6-5	TRBD2	many
TGTGCCAGCAGCCATGGTATCTACTACGAGCAGTACTTC	CASSHGIYYEQYF	13	TRBJ2-7	TRBV6-2/TRBV6-3	.	.
TGTGCCAGTAGTATCGGGCAGCGAAGAGGGCCCCAGCATTTT	CASSIGQRRGPQHF	14	TRBJ1-5	TRBV19	.	many
TGTGCCAGCAGTTTTATGTTCGGTAATTCACCCCTCCACTTT	CASSFMFGNSPLHF	14	TRBJ1-6	TRBV27	.	many
TGTGCCAGCGAGGGAATTCTTAAGATAAGGAACACTGAAGCTTTCTTT	CASEGILKIRNTEAFF	16	TRBJ1-1	TRBV6-2/TRBV6-3	.	.
TGCAGCGTTGCAGGGGGGGCCGCGGGAGATGAGCAGTTCTTC	CSVAGGAAGDEQFF	14	TRBJ2-1	TRBV29-1	.	.
TGTGCCAGCAGGATCGGGCCAGCCCTACAAGAGACCCAGTACTTC	CASRIGPALQETQYF	15	TRBJ2-5	TRBV6-1	.	many
TGTGCCAGCAGTCGGGGGGCCGTGAACACTGAAGCTTTCTTT	CASSRGAVNTEAFF	14	TRBJ1-1	TRBV3-1	.	.
TGTGCCAGCAGTTACTCGAGGGGACAGGGAAACACCGGGGAGCTGTTTTTT	CASSYSRGQGNTGELFF	17	TRBJ2-2	TRBV6-2/TRBV6-3	TRBD1	.
TGTGCCAGCAGCGTAGACAGGGGAGTTCCCTACGAGCAGTACTTC	CASSVDRGVPYEQYF	15	TRBJ2-7	TRBV9	TRBD1	.
TGTGCCAGCGTTGACGGGAGAACTGCGGTGGAGACCCAGTACTTC	CASVDGRTAVETQYF	15	TRBJ2-5	TRBV6-2/TRBV6-3	.	.
TGCAGCGTTGCGGGGGGCGACCAAGAGACCCAGTACTTC	CSVAGGDQETQYF	13	TRBJ2-5	TRBV29-1	.	.
TGTGCCAGCAGATGGGGGACGGGGGAGCTGTTTTTT	CASRWGTGELFF	12	TRBJ2-2	TRBV6-1	.	few
TGCAGCGTGGACCTCAGGGTAGGGGGCTACACCTTC	CSVDLRVGGYTF	12	TRBJ1-2	TRBV29-1	.	many
TGTGCCAGCAGCGTTACAGGGATCCAAGAGACCCAGTACTTC	CASSVTGIQETQYF	14	TRBJ2-5	TRBV9	.	many
TGTGCCACTCAGCGGACGGCCGAGACCCAGTACTTC	CATQRTAETQYF	12	TRBJ2-5	TRBV12-3/TRBV12-4	.	many
TGTGCCAGCAGCTCCGAGGGTTATCAGCCCCAGCATTTT	CASSSEGYQPQHF	13	TRBJ1-5	TRBV6-1	.	.
TGTGCCAGCAGCCCGGGGTTCGAGCAGTACTTC	CASSPGFEQYF	11	TRBJ2-7	TRBV7-2	.	many
TGTGCCAGCAGCTTAGACAGGGGAATCGACGAGCAGTACTTC	CASSLDRGIDEQYF	14	TRBJ2-7	TRBV7-2	TRBD1	many
TGTGCCAGCAGAGAGAGACAGGGGGCCGAATATAGCAATCAGCCCCAGCATTTT	CASRERQGAEYSNQPQHF	18	TRBJ1-5	TRBV6-1	TRBD1	many
TGCAGTGCTATACCAGGGATCAATCAGCCCCAGCATTTT	CSAIPGINQPQHF	13	TRBJ1-5	TRBV20-1	.	many
TGTGCCAGCAGTCGCCCCGAGTTGACCGGGGAGCTGTTTTTT	CASSRPELTGELFF	14	TRBJ2-2	TRBV28	.	once
TGCAGCGTTGAAGAAATGGCGGGGGGGATAGGGAACGAGCAGTACTTC	CSVEEMAGGIGNEQYF	16	TRBJ2-7	TRBV29-1	TRBD2	.
TGCGCCAGCAGCCTTGGGACTAGCGGGACCGTCACAGATACGCAGTATTTT	CASSLGTSGTVTDTQYF	17	TRBJ2-3	TRBV4-1	TRBD2	many
TGTGCCAGCAGCCAAGGGACCGCTCGGCCCCAGCATTTT	CASSQGTARPQHF	13	TRBJ1-5	TRBV6-2/TRBV6-3	.	few
TGTGCCAGCTCTGACAGGGCCGCCTACAATGAGCAGTTCTTC	CASSDRAAYNEQFF	14	TRBJ2-1	TRBV6-2/TRBV6-3	TRBD1	many
TGTGCCACCACTCACCGGGACAGCCCCTCATTTCCCTACGAGCAGTACTTC	CATTHRDSPSFPYEQYF	17	TRBJ2-7	TRBV15	TRBD1	many
TGTGCCAGTAGTATGGAACGAAACACCGGGGAGCTGTTTTTT	CASSMERNTGELFF	14	TRBJ2-2	TRBV19	.	many
TGTGCCAGCAGCTCTACTAATCGGGGGACGACGAACTACGAGCAGTACTTC	CASSSTNRGTTNYEQYF	17	TRBJ2-7	TRBV28	.	many
TGTGCCTGGAGTCCTGGAGCCAATGAGCAGTTCTTC	CAWSPGANEQFF	12	TRBJ2-1	TRBV30	.	many
TGTGCCAGCAGGCAGAACCGGGACAGAAACTACGAGCAGTACTTC	CASRQNRDRNYEQYF	15	TRBJ2-7	TRBV7-2	TRBD1	many
TGTGCCAGCAGTTCGGGACAATCTAAGAAAGCTTTCTTT	CASSSGQSKKAFF	13	TRBJ1-1	TRBV6-5	.	many
TGCGCCAGCAGCTTGTACGCTGGAGACACCGGGGAGCTGTTTTTT	CASSLYAGDTGELFF	15	TRBJ2-2	TRBV5-1	.	many
TGTGCCAGCTCACCGGTGGGCAGGGGGAATTCACCCCTCCACTTT	CASSPVGRGNSPLHF	15	TRBJ1-6	TRBV18	TRBD1	many
TGTGCCAGCAACCTCCTACTCCGGGACAGCCAAGAGACCCAGTACTTC	CASNLLLRDSQETQYF	16	TRBJ2-5	TRBV28	TRBD1	.
TGTGCCAGCAGCTTTCGGGACAGGGGGCTCACCGGGGAGCTGTTTTTT	CASSFRDRGLTGELFF	16	TRBJ2-2	TRBV11-2	TRBD1	many
TGTGCCAGCAGCCGCGGGGGGGTGACGTACGAGCAGTACTTC	CASSRGGVTYEQYF	14	TRBJ2-7	TRBV7-2	TRBD2	many